This entry lists 2 T cell receptor beta chains sequenced from one sample in a study of post-analysis software for immune sequencing data. General observations from the study: A few TRBV segments (TRBV5-6, TRBV5-1 and TRBV20-1 among them) occurred more frequently in patients than in controls.

Unique molecular identifiers tagged the TCR beta cDNA libraries. TCRdb reprocessed the PCR reads with MiXCR, giving one entry per CDR3 protein. Among roughly 570,000 distinct CDR3 sequences listed, around 31% were seen once. What these receptors recognize is not known. What was sequenced was blood. The source of these receptors is a girl aged 2 to 17 with multiple sclerosis.

The chain carries TRBV27 and TRBJ2-7; 14 bases are a match to TRBD2. The end of the DNA aligns better with TRBJ2-5, so the J call may be wrong. This CDR3 spans 18 amino acids. CDR1 is MNHEY and CDR2 is SMNVEV in the germline V gene (reference sequence). CDR3 region: CASSSLWTSGGPEKTQYF. In DNA, the CDR3 is TGTGCCAGCAGTTCCCTTTGGACTAGCGGGGGGCCGGAGAAGACCCAGTACTTC.

This clonotype was seen a handful of times. V gene TRBV4-1 combines with J gene TRBJ1-1, with 9 positions matching TRBD1. Germline CDR1 MGHRA, CDR2 YSYEKL. V was clipped by 0 bases and J by 6 bases; unmatched bases: 2. The CDR3 is 14 residues long. CDR3 loop: CASSQEQGASEAFF. The DNA for the CDR3 is TGCGCCAGCAGCCAAGAACAGGGGGCTTCTGAAGCTTTCTTT.